The T cell receptor (beta chain) under discussion was sequenced for a study of early T cells in non-severe SARS-CoV-2 infection. This clonotype came up many times. There are 14 residues in the CDR3. Germline V gene lookup returns CDR1 SGHKS and CDR2 YYEKEE (reference sequence). Trimming took 4 bases from V and 8 from J, leaving 16 bases between them. TCRdb processed the 5' RACE reads anew with MiXCR; each CDR3 protein has one entry. The table lists about 39,000 distinct CDR3 sequences, 5.5% of them singletons. The receptor comes from an adult who was a healthcare worker with PCR-confirmed SARS-CoV-2 infection or an uninfected control (not recorded which). The chain carries TRBV5-5 and TRBJ2-1; D is perhaps TRBD2 (6 bases). The sample was whole blood, taken at baseline. Here the CDR3 reads CASSPGRGRHEQFF. CDR3 sequence (DNA): TGTGCCAGCAGCCCGGGGCGGGGCCGGCATGAGCAGTTCTTC.